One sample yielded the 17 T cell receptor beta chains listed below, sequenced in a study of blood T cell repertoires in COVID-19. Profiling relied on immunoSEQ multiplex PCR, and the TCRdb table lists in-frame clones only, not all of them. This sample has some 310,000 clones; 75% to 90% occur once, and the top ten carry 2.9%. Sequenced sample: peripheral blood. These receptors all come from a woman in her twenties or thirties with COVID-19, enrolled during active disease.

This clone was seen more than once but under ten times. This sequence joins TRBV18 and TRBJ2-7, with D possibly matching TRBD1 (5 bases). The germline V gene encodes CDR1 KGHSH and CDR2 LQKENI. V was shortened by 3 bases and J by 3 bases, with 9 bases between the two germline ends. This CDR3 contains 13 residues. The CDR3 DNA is TGTGCCAGCTCACCTACAGGTTACTACGAGCAGTACTTC. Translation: CASSPTGYYEQYF.

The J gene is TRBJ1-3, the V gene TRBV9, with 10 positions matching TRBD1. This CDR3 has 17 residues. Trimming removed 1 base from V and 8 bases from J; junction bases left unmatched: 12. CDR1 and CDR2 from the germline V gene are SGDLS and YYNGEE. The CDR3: CASSVSTGGAVVDTIYF. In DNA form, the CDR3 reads TGTGCCAGCAGCGTATCGACAGGGGGCGCGGTGGTAGACACCATATATTTT.

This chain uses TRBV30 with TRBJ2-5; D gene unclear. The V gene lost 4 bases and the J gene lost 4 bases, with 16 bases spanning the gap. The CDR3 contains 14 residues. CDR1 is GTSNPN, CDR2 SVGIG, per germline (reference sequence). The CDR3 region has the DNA TGTGCCTGGATTGAAGAGGCAGTGGTAGAGACCCAGTACTTC. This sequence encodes CAWIEEAVVETQYF.

The DNA for the CDR3 is TGTGCCAGCTATTGGACAGCAGCTAGCGGTGAGCAGTTCTTC. Residues: CASYWTAASGEQFF. This sequence joins TRBV27 and TRBJ2-1, with a weak D call TRBD2 (7 bases). The germline CDR1 and CDR2 sequences are MNHEY and SMNVEV (reference sequence). V was shortened by 8 bases and J by 9 bases, with 20 bases between the two germline ends. This CDR3 is 14 amino acids long.

The CDR3 spells CASSFNIITEAFF. The DNA of the CDR3 is TGTGCCAGCAGCTTTAATATAATCACTGAAGCTTTCTTT. The chain joins TRBV7-3 to TRBJ1-1; D remains ambiguous. The CDR3 spans 13 residues. CDR1 SGHTA and CDR2 FQGTGA come from the germline V gene. V was cut by 3 bases and J by 4 bases, with 9 bases left in between.

The CDR3 DNA is TGTGCCACCAGTGTCCACTACAGGGACTCCTACGAGCAGTACTTC. Its translation is CATSVHYRDSYEQYF. The chain recombines TRBV24-1 with TRBJ2-7, with a tentative D call TRBD1 (6 bases). V was cut by 5 bases and J by 0 bases, with 13 bases left in between. Germline V gives CDR1 KGHDR, CDR2 SFDVKD. This CDR3 comprises 15 residues.

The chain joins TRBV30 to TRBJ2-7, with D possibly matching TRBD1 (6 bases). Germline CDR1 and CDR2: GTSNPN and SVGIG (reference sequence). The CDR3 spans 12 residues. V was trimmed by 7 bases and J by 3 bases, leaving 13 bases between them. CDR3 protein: CAYTGTGYEQYF. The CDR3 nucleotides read TGTGCCTATACAGGGACGGGCTACGAGCAGTACTTC.

The CDR3 here is CASSYAGGRADTQYF. The CDR3 DNA follows: TGTGCCAGCAGTTATGCGGGAGGGCGCGCAGATACGCAGTATTTT. The rearrangement links TRBV6-5 to TRBJ2-3; 9 bases agree with TRBD2. The germline V gene encodes CDR1 MNHEY and CDR2 SVGAGI. Germline trimming cut 3 bases from V and 4 bases from J; bases unmatched to any gene: 5. This CDR3 has 15 amino acids.

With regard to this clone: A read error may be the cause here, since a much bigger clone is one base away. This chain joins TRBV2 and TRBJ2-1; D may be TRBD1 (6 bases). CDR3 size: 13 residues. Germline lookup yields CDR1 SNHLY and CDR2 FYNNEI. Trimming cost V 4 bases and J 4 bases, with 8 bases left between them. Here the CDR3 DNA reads TGTGCCAGCAGTGTGGACAGTTACAATGAGCAGTTCTTC. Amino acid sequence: CASSVDSYNEQFF.

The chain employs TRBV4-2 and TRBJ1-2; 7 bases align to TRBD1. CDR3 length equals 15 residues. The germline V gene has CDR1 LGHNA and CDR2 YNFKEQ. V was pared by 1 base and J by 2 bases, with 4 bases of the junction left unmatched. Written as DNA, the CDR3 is TGTGCCAGCAGCCAAGGACAGGGTACAAACTATGGCTACACCTTC. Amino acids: CASSQGQGTNYGYTF.

The CDR3 region has the DNA TGTGCCAGCAGTGATCTTATCCCGACAGGGACTCTGAGCTCCTACAATGAGCAGTTCTTC. It translates to CASSDLIPTGTLSSYNEQFF. This chain links TRBV6-1 with TRBJ2-1; tentative D call: TRBD1 (7 bases). The germline V and J ends were trimmed by 3 bases and 0 bases, with 24 bases remaining between them. Germline loops: CDR1 MNHNS, CDR2 SASEGT. The CDR3 sequence is 20 residues long.

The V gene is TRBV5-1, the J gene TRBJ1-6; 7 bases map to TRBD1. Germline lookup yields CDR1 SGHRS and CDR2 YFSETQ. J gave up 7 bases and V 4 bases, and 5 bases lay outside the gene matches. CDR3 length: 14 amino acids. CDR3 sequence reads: CASSLTGNNSPLHF. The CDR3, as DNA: TGCGCCAGCAGCCTGACAGGGAACAATTCACCCCTCCACTTT.

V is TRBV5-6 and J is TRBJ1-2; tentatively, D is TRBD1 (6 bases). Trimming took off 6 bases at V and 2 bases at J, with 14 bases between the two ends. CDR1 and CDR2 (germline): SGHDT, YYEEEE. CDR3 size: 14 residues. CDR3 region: CASTFLDRNYGYTF. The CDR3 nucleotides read TGTGCCAGCACCTTCTTAGACAGGAACTATGGCTACACCTTC.

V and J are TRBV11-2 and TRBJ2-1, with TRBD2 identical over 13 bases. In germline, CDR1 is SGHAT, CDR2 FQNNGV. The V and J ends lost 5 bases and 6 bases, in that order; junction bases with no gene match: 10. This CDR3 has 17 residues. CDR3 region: CASSPPVLAGGSNEQFF. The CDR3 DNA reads TGTGCCAGCAGCCCACCCGTACTAGCGGGAGGGTCCAATGAGCAGTTCTTC.

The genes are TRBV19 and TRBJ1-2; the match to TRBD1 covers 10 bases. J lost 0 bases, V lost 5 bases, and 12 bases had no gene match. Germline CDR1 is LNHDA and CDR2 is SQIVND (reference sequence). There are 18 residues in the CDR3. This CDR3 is CASSFIRGTGDANYGYTF. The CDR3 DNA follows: TGTGCCAGTAGTTTTATTCGCGGGACAGGGGACGCTAACTATGGCTACACCTTC.

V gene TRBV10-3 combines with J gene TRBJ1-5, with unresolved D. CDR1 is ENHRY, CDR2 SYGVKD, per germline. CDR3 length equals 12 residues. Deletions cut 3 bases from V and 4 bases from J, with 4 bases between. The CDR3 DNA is TGTGCCATCAGTGATCTTAATCAGCCCCAGCATTTT. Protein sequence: CAISDLNQPQHF.

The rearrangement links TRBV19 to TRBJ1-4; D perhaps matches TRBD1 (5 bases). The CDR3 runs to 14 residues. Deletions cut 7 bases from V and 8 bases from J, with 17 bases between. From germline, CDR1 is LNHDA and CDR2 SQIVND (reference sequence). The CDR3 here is CASMSKTEAEKLFF. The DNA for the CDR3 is TGTGCCAGTATGAGTAAGACAGAAGCGGAAAAACTGTTTTTT. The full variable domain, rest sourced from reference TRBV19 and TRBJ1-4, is DGGITQSPKYLFRKEGQNVTLSCEQNLNHDAMYWYRQDPGQGLRLIYYSQIVNDFQKGDIAEGYSVSREKKESFPLTVTSAQKNPTAFYLCASMSKTEAEKLFFGSGTQLSVL.